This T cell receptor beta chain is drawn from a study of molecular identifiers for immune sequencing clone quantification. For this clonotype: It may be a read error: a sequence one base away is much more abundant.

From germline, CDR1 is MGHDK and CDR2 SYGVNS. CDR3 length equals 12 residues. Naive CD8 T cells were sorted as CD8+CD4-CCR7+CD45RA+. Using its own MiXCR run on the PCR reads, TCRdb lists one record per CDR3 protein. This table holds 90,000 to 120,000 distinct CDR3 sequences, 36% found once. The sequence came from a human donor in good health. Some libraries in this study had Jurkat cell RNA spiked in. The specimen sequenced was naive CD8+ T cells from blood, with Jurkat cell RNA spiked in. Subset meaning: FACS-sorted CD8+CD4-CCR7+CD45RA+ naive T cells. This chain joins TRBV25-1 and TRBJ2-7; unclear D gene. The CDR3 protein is CAGSEPPYEQYF. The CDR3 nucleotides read TGTGCCGGCAGTGAACCGCCTTACGAGCAGTACTTC.